These T cell receptor beta chains were read from a single sample in a study of T cell repertoires in cytomegalovirus infection. From the reads, TCRdb called clonotypes with MiXCR, one entry per CDR3 protein. The sample includes 450,000 to 650,000 distinct CDR3 sequences, approximately 40% of them seen just once. Antigens of these TCRs are unknown. Here the sequenced sample was cultured PBMCs, taken from culture after CMV antigen stimulation. The receptors derive from a human donor in good health (CMV status not recorded). Some clones in this sample may be carry-over from other donors' samples. Each CDR3 is given with its conserved first and last residue. Fields, in order: clone size, V gene, J gene, D gene, CDR3 protein, CDR3 DNA. A D gene is named only where the DNA matches it firmly. The size entry is marked missing in some rows and otherwise reads once, few, many or a size class.

few,TRBV7-2,TRBJ2-7,NA,CASSSIQSREQYF,TGTGCCAGCAGCAGCATCCAATCAAGGGAGCAGTACTTC
once,TRBV15,TRBJ2-3,NA,CATSRDQRYTQYF,TGTGCCACCAGCAGAGATCAGAGGTATACGCAGTATTTT
few,TRBV7-9,TRBJ2-2,NA,CAFLTGELFF,TGTGCCTTTCTCACCGGGGAGCTGTTTTTT
NA,TRBV7-2,TRBJ1-1,TRBD1,CASSRKTGGENTEAFF,TGTGCCAGCAGCCGGAAGACAGGGGGCGAGAACACTGAAGCTTTCTTT
few,TRBV7-9,TRBJ2-3,NA,CASSLAAVSTDTQYF,TGTGCCAGCAGCTTGGCGGCGGTGAGCACAGATACGCAGTATTTT
NA,TRBV2,TRBJ1-1,NA,CASSTAINTEAFF,TGTGCCAGCAGTACAGCAATTAACACTGAAGCTTTCTTT
few,TRBV6-1,TRBJ1-5,NA,CASSHRVRNDQPQHF,TGTGCCAGCAGTCACAGGGTTAGGAATGATCAGCCCCAGCATTTT
NA,TRBV28,TRBJ2-5,NA,CASSFTGPEETQYF,TGTGCCAGCAGTTTTACTGGTCCAGAAGAGACCCAGTACTTC
NA,TRBV19,TRBJ2-5,TRBD2,CACSEASGGLQETQYF,TGTGCCTGCTCCGAGGCTAGCGGGGGGTTGCAAGAGACCCAGTACTTC
few,TRBV7-8,TRBJ2-7,NA,CASSLESLVGFYEQYF,TGTGCCAGCAGCTTAGAGAGTCTAGTCGGATTCTACGAGCAGTACTTC
many,TRBV7-2,TRBJ2-3,TRBD2,CASSSTLAGGTTNTQYF,TGTGCCAGCAGCTCCACACTAGCGGGGGGGACCACGAATACGCAGTATTTT
few,TRBV7-2,TRBJ2-5,NA,CASSARTAQKSETQYF,TGTGCCAGCAGCGCCCGGACCGCTCAAAAATCAGAGACCCAGTACTTC
NA,TRBV20-1,TRBJ2-5,TRBD2,CSATGLAGARGETQYF,TGCAGTGCAACGGGACTAGCGGGGGCCCGGGGAGAGACCCAGTACTTC
NA,TRBV6-2/TRBV6-3,TRBJ2-7,TRBD2,CASSYGLAGGKGYEQYF,TGTGCCAGCAGTTACGGACTAGCGGGAGGAAAGGGATACGAGCAGTACTTC
NA,TRBV20-1,TRBJ1-2,NA,CSAGGLNYGYTF,TGCAGTGCTGGGGGTCTAAACTATGGCTACACCTTC
NA,TRBV11-2,TRBJ2-1,NA,CASSLTGRYNEQFF,TGTGCCAGCAGCTTGACAGGTCGGTACAATGAGCAGTTCTTC
NA,TRBV15,TRBJ2-3,NA,CATSRAGAGADTQYF,TGTGCCACCAGCAGAGCGGGGGCGGGAGCAGATACGCAGTATTTT
NA,TRBV24-1,TRBJ2-1,NA,CATSAAGILNEQFF,TGTGCCACCAGTGCGGCGGGTATCCTCAATGAGCAGTTCTTC
NA,TRBV7-9,TRBJ1-2,NA,CASSLDRQNYGYTF,TGTGCCAGCAGCTTAGATCGGCAGAACTATGGCTACACCTTC
few,TRBV11-2,TRBJ2-1,TRBD2,CASRPPGREGEQFF,TGTGCCAGCAGACCTCCGGGGCGGGAGGGTGAGCAGTTCTTC
few,TRBV19,TRBJ2-2,NA,CASSMGGNTGELFF,TGTGCCAGTAGTATGGGCGGGAACACCGGGGAGCTGTTTTTT
NA,TRBV18,TRBJ2-2,NA,CASSPPSGTGELFF,TGTGCCAGCTCACCACCGTCCGGCACCGGGGAGCTGTTTTTT
few,TRBV7-9,TRBJ2-5,NA,CASSLGFPGYQETQYF,TGTGCCAGCAGCTTAGGTTTCCCAGGGTACCAAGAGACCCAGTACTTC
NA,TRBV12-5,TRBJ2-3,NA,CASGLTGSADTQYF,TGTGCTAGTGGTTTGACAGGGAGCGCAGATACGCAGTATTTT
NA,TRBV6-5,TRBJ1-3,NA,CASSQARGEGGNTIYF,TGTGCCAGCAGTCAGGCCAGGGGTGAAGGTGGAAACACCATATATTTT
many,TRBV7-8,TRBJ2-1,NA,CASSLDVRSSYNEQFF,TGTGCCAGCAGCTTAGATGTCCGCAGCTCCTACAATGAGCAGTTCTTC
few,TRBV27,TRBJ1-2,NA,CASSWSQSGDYGYTF,TGTGCCAGCAGTTGGTCCCAGTCCGGGGACTATGGCTACACCTTC
NA,TRBV6-2/TRBV6-3,TRBJ1-2,NA,CASRSTGYYGYTF,TGTGCCAGCAGATCTACAGGTTACTATGGCTACACCTTC
NA,TRBV11-2,TRBJ1-2,NA,CASSFGRAGDGYTF,TGTGCCAGCAGCTTTGGCAGGGCGGGAGATGGCTACACCTTC
few,TRBV29-1,TRBJ2-3,NA,CSVVQGRGTDTQYF,TGCAGCGTTGTTCAGGGGAGAGGCACAGATACGCAGTATTTT
few,TRBV6-2/TRBV6-3,TRBJ2-1,TRBD2,CASNIAGGPWEQFF,TGTGCCAGCAATATAGCGGGAGGGCCATGGGAGCAGTTCTTC
few,TRBV12-3/TRBV12-4,TRBJ2-1,NA,CASSFFRRGFF,TGTGCCAGCAGTTTCTTCCGCCGGGGGTTCTTC
once,TRBV5-1,TRBJ2-7,TRBD1,CASSLGQGVDEQYF,TGCGCCAGCAGCTTGGGACAGGGGGTCGACGAGCAGTACTTC
NA,TRBV15,TRBJ2-1,NA,CATSRLITASYNEQFF,TGTGCCACCAGCCGTTTGATTACGGCTAGCTACAATGAGCAGTTCTTC
many,TRBV7-8,TRBJ2-1,NA,CASSPPGAYNEQFF,TGTGCCAGCAGCCCCCCGGGGGCCTACAATGAGCAGTTCTTC
few,TRBV6-1,TRBJ2-5,TRBD2,CASSSWTSGIQETQYF,TGTGCCAGCAGTTCCTGGACTAGCGGGATCCAAGAGACCCAGTACTTC
NA,TRBV20-1,TRBJ1-6,TRBD1,CSAAGQGYSPLHF,TGCAGTGCAGCAGGACAGGGGTATTCACCCCTCCACTTT
NA,TRBV7-9,TRBJ2-3,TRBD2,CASSFSGRSDTQYF,TGTGCCAGCAGCTTCAGCGGGAGGTCAGATACGCAGTATTTT
NA,TRBV2,TRBJ2-7,NA,CASGVGLTYEQYF,TGTGCCAGCGGCGTCGGACTTACCTACGAGCAGTACTTC
NA,TRBV7-3,TRBJ2-5,NA,CASSSRRGFGGETQYF,TGTGCCAGCAGCAGCCGTCGGGGATTCGGGGGAGAGACCCAGTACTTC
NA,TRBV15,TRBJ2-5,NA,CATSRDFDETQYF,TGTGCCACCAGCAGAGATTTTGACGAGACCCAGTACTTC
NA,TRBV7-2,TRBJ2-1,NA,CASSPGGGGREQFF,TGTGCCAGCAGCCCCGGAGGGGGGGGACGGGAGCAGTTCTTC
few,TRBV27,TRBJ1-5,NA,CASSLRGRNNQPQHF,TGTGCCAGCAGTTTGCGAGGGAGGAACAATCAGCCCCAGCATTTT
NA,TRBV20-1,TRBJ2-2,TRBD2,CSASDSGLGGELFF,TGCAGTGCTAGCGATAGCGGGTTGGGCGGGGAGCTGTTTTTT
few,TRBV11-2,TRBJ2-1,TRBD1,CASSPRTGRNEQFF,TGTGCCAGCAGCCCAAGGACAGGGCGCAATGAGCAGTTCTTC
NA,TRBV5-4,TRBJ2-5,TRBD2,CASSLGPSGGGETQYF,TGTGCCAGCAGCTTGGGGCCTAGCGGGGGTGGAGAGACCCAGTACTTC
few,TRBV6-1,TRBJ1-5,NA,CASSEGSNQPQHF,TGTGCCAGCAGTGAGGGTAGCAATCAGCCCCAGCATTTT
NA,TRBV12-3/TRBV12-4,TRBJ1-2,NA,CASSLSGIPGYTF,TGTGCCAGCAGTTTATCAGGGATCCCTGGCTACACCTTC
NA,TRBV7-9,TRBJ2-3,TRBD2,CASSLGGGRTSSPGDTQYF,TGTGCCAGCAGCTTAGGAGGCGGGAGGACGTCTTCACCGGGAGATACGCAGTATTTT
many,TRBV7-6,TRBJ1-4,NA,CASSPGEQLFF,TGTGCCAGCAGCCCGGGGGAACAACTGTTTTTT
NA,TRBV6-2/TRBV6-3,TRBJ2-1,NA,CASSKTAYNEQFF,TGTGCCAGCAGTAAGACAGCCTACAATGAGCAGTTCTTC
NA,TRBV5-1,TRBJ2-3,TRBD2,CASSLASGSGDTQYF,TGCGCCAGCAGCTTGGCTAGCGGGAGCGGTGATACGCAGTATTTT